This T cell receptor (beta chain) was captured by sequencing in a study of blood T cell repertoires in COVID-19. Study background: Italy, Spain and the United States were the sources of the convalescent and acute COVID-19 samples. Sources were T cells, B-cell-depleted T cells, or PBMCs; the material itself was cDNA or gDNA.

Original handling: Quantification of nucleated cells was approximated via reference gene primer amplification. Profiled with immunoSEQ multiplex PCR; TCRdb holds only in-frame clones, not every one. V and J calls and clone size are those listed in that table; D and trimming were worked out from the DNA. The table lists about 230,000 clones, more than 70% of them singletons. This CDR3 spans 16 amino acids. V shed 1 base, J shed 2 bases, and the junction held 5 bases outside the gene matches. The V gene's germline CDR1 is SGHVS and CDR2 FQNEAQ. The sample consisted of peripheral blood. The chain employs TRBV7-8 and TRBJ1-5; 7 nucleotides align to TRBD1. The clonotype was recovered from a woman in her sixties or seventies with acute or convalescent COVID-19. CDR3 DNA sequence: TGTGCCAGCAGCTTAGGCAACAGGGGCCGCAATCAGCCCCAGCATTTT. Protein: CASSLGNRGRNQPQHF.